Below are 30 T cell receptor beta chains sequenced from a single sample in a study of cytomegalovirus exposure and HLA in healthy donors. Clones were sequenced by immunoSEQ multiplex PCR, and TCRdb holds only the in-frame ones, with some missing. The sample lists about 360,000 clones; around 86% were seen once. Sequenced input: PBMCs. The source of these receptors is a young woman in good health and CMV-seronegative.

This clone appeared a single time. The rearrangement joins TRBV6-6 to TRBJ2-2; the D gene is possibly TRBD1 (7 bases). Germline V CDR1 and CDR2: MNHNY, SVGAGI (reference sequence). Between the trimmed V and J ends, which lost 0 bases and 4 bases, there was a span of 12 bases. This CDR3 has 16 residues. This CDR3 is CASSYSGGGGTGELFF. DNA of the CDR3: TGTGCCAGCAGTTACTCAGGAGGGGGCGGCACCGGGGAGCTGTTTTTT.

The chain has TRBV11-3 and TRBJ2-2; 8 positions match TRBD2. The CDR3 contains 16 residues. Germline assignment: CDR1 SGHNT and CDR2 YENEEA. V lost 7 bases and J lost 5; bases outside the gene matches: 12. The CDR3 region has the DNA TGTGCCAGCACCAACGGCGGGGGGTTTGGTACCGGGGAGCTGTTTTTT. Translated, it gives CASTNGGGFGTGELFF.

The chain recombines TRBV27 with TRBJ2-5, with 9 positions matching TRBD2. This CDR3 region has 15 residues. J was trimmed by 2 bases and V by 5 bases; bases with no gene match: 6. CDR1 MNHEY and CDR2 SMNVEV come from the germline V gene (reference sequence). The CDR3 DNA reads TGTGCCAGCAGTCAGGGTAGCGGGGGACAAGAGACCCAGTACTTC. Its translation is CASSQGSGGQETQYF.

The chain has TRBV28 and TRBJ1-5; possible D gene TRBD1, 6 bases. The germline V gene encodes CDR1 MDHEN and CDR2 SYDVKM. Trimming removed 3 bases at V and 11 bases at J, with 17 bases between. There are 14 residues in the CDR3. This CDR3 is CASSFSRGAPTQHF. CDR3 bases: TGTGCCAGCAGTTTCAGCCGGGGGGCACCAACCCAGCATTTT.

This chain's CDR3 is CASSVRGSPDTQYF. The CDR3, as DNA: TGTGCCAGCAGCGTACGCGGGAGCCCAGATACGCAGTATTTT. The chain uses TRBV9 and TRBJ2-3, with 7 bases identical to TRBD2. The junction had 3 bases not matched to a gene; V was cut back by 1 base and J by 4 bases. From germline, CDR1 is SGDLS and CDR2 YYNGEE. The CDR3 loop spans 14 amino acids.

V usage is TRBV2 and J usage is TRBJ2-7; no reliable D call. The germline V gene encodes CDR1 SNHLY and CDR2 FYNNEI. V was trimmed by 4 bases and J by 8 bases, leaving 27 bases between them. The CDR3 has 17 residues. CDR3 nucleotides: TGTGCCAGCAGTGTTTATAAATGGAGAAGCAATAGTTACAAGCAGTACTTC. Amino acids: CASSVYKWRSNSYKQYF.

The rearrangement joins TRBV4-1 to TRBJ2-2; D is possibly TRBD2 (6 bases). The V gene's germline CDR1 is MGHRA and CDR2 YSYEKL. V gave up 1 base and J gave up 2 bases, with 14 bases separating them. The CDR3 is 17 residues long. CDR3 amino acids: CASSQVVGSTNTGELFF. CDR3 DNA: TGCGCCAGCAGCCAAGTTGTCGGGAGCACCAACACCGGGGAGCTGTTTTTT.

V gene TRBV5-8 combines with J gene TRBJ1-2; TRBD1 aligns across 8 bases. V was pared by 0 bases and J by 7 bases, with 11 bases of the junction left unmatched. The germline V gene has CDR1 SGHTS and CDR2 YDEGEE. The CDR3 contains 16 residues. CDR3 DNA sequence: TGTGCCAGCAGCTTGGTGGATCCAGGGGGCTTGGGTGGCTACACCTTC. Translating gives CASSLVDPGGLGGYTF.

This chain links TRBV18 with TRBJ2-3; D is possibly TRBD2 (6 bases). The CDR3 totals 16 residues. V was trimmed by 3 bases and J by 0 bases, leaving 13 bases between them. Germline CDR1 KGHSH, CDR2 LQKENI. The CDR3 bases are TGTGCCAGCTCACCTTCCGGAGGGCATAGCACAGATACGCAGTATTTT. Amino acids: CASSPSGGHSTDTQYF.

The rearrangement links TRBV29-1 to TRBJ2-3, with D possibly TRBD2 on 7 matching bases. Trimming stripped 7 bases from V and 1 base from J, with 15 bases between. CDR3 length: 14 amino acids. CDR1 and CDR2 (germline): SQVTM, ANQGSEA. As DNA, the CDR3 is TGCAGCGCCCAAATGGGGGGGCGCACAGATACGCAGTATTTT. This sequence encodes CSAQMGGRTDTQYF.

The chain uses TRBV28 and TRBJ1-2, with 8 bases matching TRBD1. Trimming cost V 6 bases and J 4 bases; bases outside gene matches: 7. This CDR3 region has 14 residues. The germline V gene encodes CDR1 MDHEN and CDR2 SYDVKM. CDR3 nucleotides: TGTGCCAGCAGCAGGACAGGGCAGCCCTATGGCTACACCTTC. As protein: CASSRTGQPYGYTF.

The count of this clone is one. The V gene is TRBV19, the J gene TRBJ2-7; 9 positions agree with TRBD2. Germline V gene lookup returns CDR1 LNHDA and CDR2 SQIVND (reference sequence). This CDR3 region has 15 residues. Trimming cost V 7 bases and J 5 bases; bases outside gene matches: 12. The CDR3 DNA reads TGTGCCAGTACCCTCCAAGCGGGAGGAAGGCACGAGCAGTACTTC. Its translation: CASTLQAGGRHEQYF.

The J gene is TRBJ2-2, the V gene TRBV10-3, with 8 positions matching TRBD1. Germline CDR1 ENHRY, CDR2 SYGVKD. This CDR3 contains 14 residues. Unmatched junction bases numbered 5, after V lost 5 bases and J lost 6 bases. The DNA of the CDR3 is TGTGCCATCAGTCCGCAGGGGGCCTCCGGGGAGCTGTTTTTT. Its translation is CAISPQGASGELFF.

The chain carries TRBV27 and TRBJ1-2; 7 bases are a match to TRBD1. Germline CDR1 reads MNHEY; CDR2 reads SMNVEV (reference sequence). There are 14 residues in the CDR3. J gave up 8 bases and V 7 bases, and 13 bases lay outside the gene matches. As DNA, the CDR3 is TGTGCCAGCACATACAGGACAGGCGAGGGAGGCTACACCTTC. Amino acids: CASTYRTGEGGYTF.

The chain links TRBV2 to TRBJ1-1, with D perhaps TRBD1 (6 bases). Germline loops: CDR1 SNHLY, CDR2 FYNNEI. This CDR3 spans 15 amino acids. V lost 6 bases, J lost 2 bases, and 16 bases lay in between. The CDR3 protein is CASREKTGFNTEAFF. CDR3 DNA: TGTGCCAGCAGAGAGAAAACAGGGTTCAACACTGAAGCTTTCTTT.

This chain uses TRBV6-1 with TRBJ2-2; D call uncertain. Germline loops: CDR1 MNHNS, CDR2 SASEGT. With 6 bases removed from V and 0 bases from J, the gap between germline ends came to 8 bases. This CDR3 is 14 amino acids long. The CDR3: CASRYTANTGELFF. DNA of the CDR3: TGTGCCAGCAGGTACACCGCGAACACCGGGGAGCTGTTTTTT.

The rearrangement links TRBV6-1 to TRBJ2-3, with D possibly TRBD2 on 5 matching bases. The CDR3 is 15 amino acids. The V end lost 4 bases, the J end lost 3 bases, and 14 bases lay between the germline ends. Germline CDR1 MNHNS, CDR2 SASEGT. The CDR3 DNA follows: TGTGCCAGCAGTGCAACGGCCGGGAAGACAGATACGCAGTATTTT. It is translated as CASSATAGKTDTQYF.

The V gene is TRBV20-1, the J gene TRBJ1-2; D remains ambiguous. The CDR3 has 11 residues. The V gene lost 6 bases and the J gene lost 4 bases, with 9 bases spanning the gap. Germline V gene lookup returns CDR1 DFQATT and CDR2 SNEGSKA (reference sequence). CDR3 in amino acids: CSAFPGYGYTF. The CDR3 DNA sequence: TGCAGTGCCTTCCCAGGCTATGGCTACACCTTC.

The rearrangement uses TRBV28 and TRBJ2-5; 9 bases line up with TRBD2. Germline CDR1 and CDR2: MDHEN and SYDVKM. The CDR3 is made up of 17 amino acids. V shed 5 bases, J shed 4 bases, and the junction held 14 bases outside the gene matches. CDR3 nucleotide sequence: TGTGCCAGCAGTCTGCCATTAGCGGGAGTCGGCCCAGAGACCCAGTACTTC. Amino acid sequence: CASSLPLAGVGPETQYF.

This chain connects TRBV28 to TRBJ2-1; TRBD2 aligns across 8 bases. The CDR3 totals 16 residues. Germline lookup yields CDR1 MDHEN and CDR2 SYDVKM. V trimming: 4 bases; J trimming: 2 bases; junction bases outside the gene matches: 7. In DNA, the CDR3 is TGTGCCAGCAGTTCCGTTGGCGGGAGGCCCTACAATGAGCAGTTCTTC. Its translation is CASSSVGGRPYNEQFF. Looking up the rest from reference TRBV28 and TRBJ2-1 gives the full variable domain: DVKVTQSSRYLVKRTGEKVFLECVQDMDHENMFWYRQDPGLGLRLIYFSYDVKMKEKGDIPEGYSVSREKKERFSLILESASTNQTSMYLCASSSVGGRPYNEQFFGPGTRLTVL.

The chain links TRBV9 to TRBJ1-1; the D gene is possibly TRBD1 (6 bases). V lost 4 bases to trimming and J lost 5 bases, with 21 bases between them. The germline CDR1 and CDR2 sequences are SGDLS and YYNGEE. The CDR3 has 16 residues. This CDR3 is CASSRGAGASETEAFF. In DNA, the CDR3 is TGTGCCAGCAGCCGGGGAGCGGGGGCATCGGAGACTGAAGCTTTCTTT.

CDR3 in amino acids: CASSSHGQGPEGYTF. DNA of the CDR3: TGTGCCAGCAGTTCTCATGGACAGGGCCCGGAAGGCTACACCTTC. The chain uses TRBV28 and TRBJ1-2; TRBD1 aligns across 8 bases. The V segment lost 4 bases and the J segment 8 bases; nucleotides outside the gene matches: 12. The CDR3 loop spans 15 amino acids. CDR1 and CDR2 from the germline V gene are MDHEN and SYDVKM.

This clone has more than one count but fewer than ten. The chain joins TRBV18 to TRBJ1-2; TRBD1 aligns across 10 bases. This CDR3 comprises 15 residues. The junction had 4 bases not matched to a gene; V was cut back by 2 bases and J by 4 bases. In germline, CDR1 is KGHSH, CDR2 LQKENI. Here the CDR3 reads CASSPRQGAVYGYTF. The CDR3 nucleotides read TGTGCCAGCTCACCAAGACAGGGGGCTGTCTATGGCTACACCTTC.

The V and J genes are TRBV5-1 and TRBJ2-5, with TRBD1 matching 8 bases. CDR1 and CDR2 from the germline V gene are SGHRS and YFSETQ. This CDR3 contains 15 residues. The trim removed 0 bases at V and 2 bases at J, leaving 3 bases unmatched. CDR3 sequence (DNA): TGCGCCAGCAGCTTGGGACAGGGGCAACAAGAGACCCAGTACTTC. This sequence encodes CASSLGQGQQETQYF.

The CDR3 DNA is TGTGCCAGCAGTCTGCGAGGGGGGGCCGGTGAGCAGTTCTTC. This codes for CASSLRGGAGEQFF. V gene TRBV27 combines with J gene TRBJ2-1; D is perhaps TRBD2 (7 bases). Between the trimmed V and J ends, which lost 5 bases and 9 bases, there was a span of 17 bases. Germline V CDR1 and CDR2: MNHEY, SMNVEV (reference sequence). This CDR3 has 14 residues.

This clone appeared a single time. This sequence joins TRBV7-2 and TRBJ2-5; TRBD2 aligns across 11 bases. With V trimmed by 4 bases and J by 1 base, 8 bases remained unmatched. CDR3 length: 17 amino acids. The V gene's germline CDR1 is SGHTA and CDR2 FQGNSA. The CDR3 DNA follows: TGTGCCAGCAGCTCTCATAGCGGGAGGGTGGGCCAAGAGACCCAGTACTTC. It encodes CASSSHSGRVGQETQYF.

The rearrangement joins TRBV5-4 to TRBJ2-7; weak D call: TRBD2 (6 bases). This CDR3 region has 15 residues. Germline V gene sequence: CDR1 SGHNT, CDR2 YYREEE (reference sequence). V was cut by 1 base and J by 2 bases, with 13 bases left in between. The CDR3 sequence: CASSLRGGYPYEQYF. In DNA form, the CDR3 reads TGTGCCAGCAGCTTGAGAGGAGGGTACCCCTACGAGCAGTACTTC.

J is TRBJ2-7 and V is TRBV11-2, with 7 bases aligning to TRBD1. The trim removed 5 bases at V and 0 bases at J, leaving 7 bases unmatched. This CDR3 has 15 residues. CDR1 is SGHAT, CDR2 FQNNGV, per germline. The CDR3 nucleotides read TGTGCCAGCAGCCTTTGGGACAGTAGCTCCTACGAGCAGTACTTC. Protein product: CASSLWDSSSYEQYF.

Regarding this clone: This could be a read error, since a much larger clone is one nucleotide away. The J gene is TRBJ1-1, the V gene TRBV11-2, with D unresolved. V gave up 3 bases and J gave up 1 base, with 6 bases separating them. Germline-derived CDR1 and CDR2 are SGHAT and FQNNGV. This CDR3 spans 13 amino acids. The CDR3 region is CASSFGPNTEAFF. The CDR3 DNA follows: TGTGCCAGCAGCTTTGGGCCGAACACTGAAGCTTTCTTT.

The CDR3 protein is CASSYGTGGEQYF. CDR3 sequence (DNA): TGTGCCAGCAGTTACGGGACAGGTGGCGAGCAGTACTTC. The rearrangement uses TRBV6-5 and TRBJ2-7; the match to TRBD1 covers 8 bases. CDR1 is MNHEY and CDR2 is SVGAGI in the germline V gene. V was pared by 2 bases and J by 6 bases, with 3 bases of the junction left unmatched. This CDR3 is built from 13 residues.